This T cell receptor beta chain is drawn from a study of breast tumors, draining lymph nodes, adjacent tissues. Findings and limits, study-wide: Tumor repertoires ranked between lymph nodes and nontumor tissue in diversity, with V and J gene preferences.

TCRdb independently ran MiXCR on the multiplex PCR reads; one entry per CDR3 protein. Of about 140,000 distinct CDR3 sequences in the sample, approximately 29% were seen once. Samples came from axillary lymph nodes draining the breast cancer. This clonotype was seen at least ten times. Its antigen is still unknown. The junction had 12 bases not matched to a gene; V was cut back by 3 bases and J by 10 bases. The germline V gene encodes CDR1 SNHLY and CDR2 FYNNEI. The CDR3 is 15 residues long. The clonotype originates from a female donor with breast cancer. Some clones in this sample may be carry-over from other donors' samples. V gene TRBV2 combines with J gene TRBJ2-3, with 8 nucleotides matching TRBD2. The sample comprised axillary lymph node tissue. CDR3 in amino acids: CASSENSGDFSAQYF. The CDR3 nucleotides read TGTGCCAGCAGTGAGAATAGCGGGGATTTTAGCGCGCAGTATTTT.